These 18 T cell receptor beta chains were all obtained from the same sample, sequenced in a study of blood T cell repertoires in COVID-19. Using immunoSEQ multiplex PCR, the repertoire was profiled, and TCRdb retains in-frame clones only, with some absent. The sample has 150,000 to 200,000 clones; 80% to 90% are singletons. Sample: peripheral blood. Receptors were obtained from a woman between 40 and 55 years old with COVID-19, enrolled during active disease.

This clone appeared many times. This sequence joins TRBV6-4 and TRBJ2-1; 7 nucleotides align to TRBD2. With 0 bases clipped from V and 7 bases from J, the junction kept 6 bases outside the gene matches. The CDR3 length is 15 residues. Looked up from germline, CDR1 is MRHNA and CDR2 is SNTAGT. The CDR3 spells CASSDSPGSGNEQFF. The CDR3 nucleotides are TGTGCCAGCAGTGACTCCCCGGGTAGCGGGAATGAGCAGTTCTTC.

Ten or more counts support this clone. The chain couples TRBV4-1 to TRBJ2-5, with 9 bases aligning to TRBD1. The CDR3 has 16 residues. Germline lookup yields CDR1 MGHRA and CDR2 YSYEKL. V gave up 4 bases and J gave up 5 bases; unmatched junction bases: 11. The CDR3 region is CASSRLSIGQGETQYF. In DNA, the CDR3 is TGCGCCAGCAGCCGATTATCTATTGGACAGGGGGAGACCCAGTACTTC.

The chain uses TRBV3-1 (or the pseudogene TRBV3-2) and TRBJ2-1; D is unresolved. The CDR3 totals 11 residues. Germline CDR1 reads LGHDT; CDR2 reads YNNKEL (reference sequence). V lost 2 bases and J lost 9, with 5 bases in between. The DNA of the CDR3 is TGTGCCAGCAGCCAATCTCCTGAGCAGTTCTTC. This gives the protein CASSQSPEQFF.

The table lists this clone with a count of one. The CDR3 loop is CASSQDEKTQYF. For the CDR3, the DNA is TGCGCCAGCAGCCAAGATGAGAAGACCCAGTACTTC. The J gene is TRBJ2-5, the V gene TRBV4-1, with D hard to call. Trimming took off 0 bases at V and 6 bases at J, with 5 bases between the two ends. Germline loops: CDR1 MGHRA, CDR2 YSYEKL. This CDR3 has 12 amino acids.

The chain joins TRBV4-1 to TRBJ1-1; TRBD1 aligns across 8 bases. This CDR3 contains 14 residues. With 1 base clipped from V and 8 bases from J, the junction kept 6 bases outside the gene matches. CDR1 is MGHRA, CDR2 YSYEKL, per germline. The CDR3 loop reads CASSQGDRLAEAFF. Written as DNA, the CDR3 is TGCGCCAGCAGCCAAGGGGACAGGTTGGCCGAAGCTTTCTTT.

This clone was observed a handful of times. The chain carries TRBV10-3 and TRBJ1-1; D remains ambiguous. The V gene's germline CDR1 is ENHRY and CDR2 SYGVKD. The ends were cut back, 6 bases at V and 4 bases at J, with 12 bases in the middle. The CDR3 is 13 residues long. CDR3 DNA sequence: TGTGCCATCAGGGGTGGGCAGACCACTGAAGCTTTCTTT. This encodes CAIRGGQTTEAFF.

As to this clone: Within the sample, other DNA sequences also encode this same CDR3. The CDR3 sequence: CASSRLDRGSNQPQHF. CDR3 DNA sequence: TGTGCCAGTAGTAGATTGGACAGGGGGAGCAATCAGCCCCAGCATTTT. The gene calls are TRBV19 and TRBJ1-5, with TRBD1 identical over 10 bases. The germline gives CDR1 LNHDA, CDR2 SQIVND (reference sequence). The CDR3 has 16 residues. V lost 4 bases, J lost 1 base, and 4 bases stayed unmatched. The whole variable domain, remainder taken from reference TRBV19 and TRBJ1-5, is DGGITQSPKYLFRKEGQNVTLSCEQNLNHDAMYWYRQDPGQGLRLIYYSQIVNDFQKGDIAEGYSVSREKKESFPLTVTSAQKNPTAFYLCASSRLDRGSNQPQHFGDGTRLSIL.

The genes are TRBV2 and TRBJ1-5; 9 bases line up with TRBD1. CDR1 and CDR2 (germline): SNHLY, FYNNEI. CDR3 length equals 15 residues. Losses at the gene ends were 4 bases for V and 6 bases for J; bases not matched to a gene: 7. This chain's CDR3 is CASSGRTGDGQPQHF. CDR3 sequence (DNA): TGTGCCAGCAGTGGCCGGACAGGGGACGGTCAGCCCCAGCATTTT. The variable domain in full, completed from reference TRBV2 and TRBJ1-5, reads EPEVTQTPSHQVTQMGQEVILRCVPISNHLYFYWYRQILGQKVEFLVSFYNNEISEKSEIFDDQFSVERPDGSNFTLKIRSTKLEDSAMYFCASSGRTGDGQPQHFGDGTRLSIL.

This chain joins TRBV9 and TRBJ1-2; TRBD1 is a possible D gene (5 bases). The CDR3 has 14 amino acids. Trimming removed 4 bases from V and 4 bases from J, with 14 bases in between. The germline V gene encodes CDR1 SGDLS and CDR2 YYNGEE. The CDR3 sequence: CASSSQAGRYGYTF. CDR3 DNA sequence: TGTGCCAGCAGCAGCCAGGCAGGGCGCTATGGCTACACCTTC. The full variable domain, with the rest looked up from reference TRBV9 and TRBJ1-2, is DSGVTQTPKHLITATGQRVTLRCSPRSGDLSVYWYQQSLDQGLQFLIQYYNGEERAKGNILERFSAQQFPDLHSELNLSSLELGDSALYFCASSSQAGRYGYTFGSGTRLTVV.

This chain connects TRBV11-2 to TRBJ2-3; D tentatively reads TRBD1 or TRBD2 (6 bases each). CDR1 and CDR2 (germline): SGHAT, FQNNGV. Trimming shortened V by 5 bases and J by 3 bases, and 12 bases separated the two germline ends. This CDR3 has 14 amino acids. CDR3 sequence reads: CASSVGGQTDTQYF. CDR3 nucleotide sequence: TGTGCCAGCAGCGTAGGGGGGCAAACAGATACGCAGTATTTT.

The count of this clone is one. This chain uses TRBV5-1 with TRBJ2-5, with unresolved D. CDR1 and CDR2 (germline): SGHRS, YFSETQ. V was clipped by 3 bases and J by 0 bases, with 9 bases between them. CDR3 length: 14 residues. For the CDR3, the DNA is TGCGCCAGCAGCTCGTCTGCGTACCAAGAGACCCAGTACTTC. It yields the protein CASSSSAYQETQYF.

This chain uses TRBV2 with TRBJ1-3, with a weak D call TRBD1 (5 bases). V gave up 4 bases and J gave up 0 bases, with 13 bases separating them. Per the germline V gene, CDR1 is SNHLY and CDR2 is FYNNEI. This CDR3 region has 16 residues. CDR3 sequence reads: CASSGGTSNSGNTIYF. CDR3 bases: TGTGCCAGCAGTGGCGGGACGTCGAACTCTGGAAACACCATATATTTT.

The chain carries TRBV30 and TRBJ1-1, with D perhaps TRBD1 (6 bases). The CDR3 is made up of 17 amino acids. Looked up from germline, CDR1 is GTSNPN and CDR2 is SVGIG (reference sequence). V was pared by 4 bases and J by 1 base, with 22 bases between. The CDR3 region is CAWTKPGEWLRNTEAFF. CDR3 DNA: TGTGCCTGGACTAAACCAGGGGAATGGTTAAGGAACACTGAAGCTTTCTTT.

This clone was counted between two and nine times. The genes are TRBV24-1 and TRBJ2-7; D is unclear. Trimming took 5 bases from V and 2 from J, leaving 9 bases between them. Germline V lookup: CDR1 KGHDR, CDR2 SFDVKD. The CDR3 covers 13 residues. CDR3 in amino acids: CATSVRSAYEQYF. The CDR3 DNA is TGTGCCACCAGTGTCCGCAGCGCCTACGAGCAGTACTTC.

V gene TRBV5-1 combines with J gene TRBJ2-5, with D maybe TRBD2 (6 bases). Per the germline V gene, CDR1 is SGHRS and CDR2 is YFSETQ. Trimming removed 4 bases from V and 3 bases from J, with 22 bases in between. This CDR3 comprises 17 residues. CDR3 bases: TGCGCCAGCAGCCCCGTGGGTACCCTAGCGACCGAAGAGACCCAGTACTTC. It specifies CASSPVGTLATEETQYF.

J is TRBJ1-1 and V is TRBV10-3; perhaps TRBD1 as D (5 bases). The V and J ends lost 3 bases and 2 bases respectively, with 10 bases between them. Germline assignment: CDR1 ENHRY and CDR2 SYGVKD. The CDR3 spans 14 residues. CDR3 loop: CAISDQGLNTEAFF. The CDR3 region has the DNA TGTGCCATCAGTGATCAGGGCCTCAACACTGAAGCTTTCTTT.

The V and J genes are TRBV7-9 and TRBJ1-5, with a weak D call TRBD1 (5 bases). Germline values: CDR1 SEHNR, CDR2 FQNEAQ (reference sequence). The CDR3 contains 14 residues. V lost 6 bases, J lost 1 base, and 10 bases lay in between. This CDR3 is CASSRTTSNQPQHF. The CDR3 region has the DNA TGTGCCAGCAGTCGGACAACGAGCAATCAGCCCCAGCATTTT.

The chain links TRBV3-1 (or the pseudogene TRBV3-2) to TRBJ1-4; no definite D call. Germline loops: CDR1 LGHDT, CDR2 YNNKEL (reference sequence). V lost 4 bases and J 5 bases, leaving 8 bases between the germline ends. The CDR3 loop spans 13 amino acids. This chain's CDR3 is CASSRYSNEKLFF. DNA for the CDR3: TGTGCCAGCAGCCGGTACAGCAATGAAAAACTGTTTTTT.